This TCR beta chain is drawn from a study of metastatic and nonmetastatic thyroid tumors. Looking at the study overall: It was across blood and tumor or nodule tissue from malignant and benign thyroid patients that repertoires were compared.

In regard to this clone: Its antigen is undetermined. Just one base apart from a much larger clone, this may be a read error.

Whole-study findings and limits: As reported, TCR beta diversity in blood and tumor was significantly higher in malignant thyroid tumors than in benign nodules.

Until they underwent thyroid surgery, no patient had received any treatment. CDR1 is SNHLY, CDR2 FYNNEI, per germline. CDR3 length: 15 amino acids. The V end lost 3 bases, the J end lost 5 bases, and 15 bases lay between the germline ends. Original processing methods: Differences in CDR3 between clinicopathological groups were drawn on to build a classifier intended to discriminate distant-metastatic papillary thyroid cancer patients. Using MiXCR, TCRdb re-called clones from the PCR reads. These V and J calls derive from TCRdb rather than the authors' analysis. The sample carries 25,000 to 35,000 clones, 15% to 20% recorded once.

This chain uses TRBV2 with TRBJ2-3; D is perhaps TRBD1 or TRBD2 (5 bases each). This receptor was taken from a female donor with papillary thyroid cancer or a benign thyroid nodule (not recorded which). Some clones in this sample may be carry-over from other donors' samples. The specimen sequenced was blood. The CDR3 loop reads CASSDLLWDQDTQYF. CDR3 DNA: TGTGCCAGCAGTGACTTACTGTGGGACCAAGATACGCAGTATTTT.